This passage covers 3 T cell receptor beta chains from one sample sequenced in a study of blood T cell repertoires in COVID-19 (dated by TCRdb to 2018 to 2020). The method behind the library was the immunoSEQ multiplex PCR assay. Not all clones reach the TCRdb copy of this immuneACCESS table, which keeps in-frame sequences only. Checked studies attribute under half of the gap to unresolved V genes and leave the rest unexplained. For this sample there are a few hundred thousand clones; 88% appear just once. The ten largest clones capture over 9% of the sample. Sequenced input: peripheral blood. The receptors here all came from a woman in her twenties or thirties with COVID-19, enrolled during active disease.

This clone is a singleton in its sample. The chain carries TRBV5-6 and TRBJ2-5; possibly TRBD1 for D (5 bases). The CDR3 consists of 13 residues. CDR1 SGHDT and CDR2 YYEEEE come from the germline V gene. The ends were cut back, 4 bases at V and 1 base at J, with 8 bases in the middle. DNA for the CDR3: TGTGCCAGCAGCCGACAGATCCAAGAGACCCAGTACTTC. Protein product: CASSRQIQETQYF.

This clone showed up just a few times. Here the CDR3 reads CASSKGQAGYTF. CDR3 coding DNA: TGTGCCAGCTCAAAAGGACAGGCAGGCTACACCTTC. The V gene is TRBV18, the J gene TRBJ1-2, with 7 bases identical to TRBD1. This CDR3 spans 12 amino acids. CDR1 and CDR2 (germline): KGHSH, LQKENI. V dropped 5 bases and J dropped 8; count of bases not matched to a gene: 5.

This clone showed up just once. This sequence joins TRBV29-1 and TRBJ2-5, with 9 nucleotides matching TRBD1. J was trimmed by 7 bases and V by 6 bases; bases with no gene match: 9. This CDR3 has 13 residues. Germline V gene data show CDR1 as SQVTM and CDR2 as ANQGSEA. Here the CDR3 reads CSVSPGQGPTQYF. The CDR3 region has the DNA TGCAGCGTCTCTCCTGGACAGGGGCCGACCCAGTACTTC.